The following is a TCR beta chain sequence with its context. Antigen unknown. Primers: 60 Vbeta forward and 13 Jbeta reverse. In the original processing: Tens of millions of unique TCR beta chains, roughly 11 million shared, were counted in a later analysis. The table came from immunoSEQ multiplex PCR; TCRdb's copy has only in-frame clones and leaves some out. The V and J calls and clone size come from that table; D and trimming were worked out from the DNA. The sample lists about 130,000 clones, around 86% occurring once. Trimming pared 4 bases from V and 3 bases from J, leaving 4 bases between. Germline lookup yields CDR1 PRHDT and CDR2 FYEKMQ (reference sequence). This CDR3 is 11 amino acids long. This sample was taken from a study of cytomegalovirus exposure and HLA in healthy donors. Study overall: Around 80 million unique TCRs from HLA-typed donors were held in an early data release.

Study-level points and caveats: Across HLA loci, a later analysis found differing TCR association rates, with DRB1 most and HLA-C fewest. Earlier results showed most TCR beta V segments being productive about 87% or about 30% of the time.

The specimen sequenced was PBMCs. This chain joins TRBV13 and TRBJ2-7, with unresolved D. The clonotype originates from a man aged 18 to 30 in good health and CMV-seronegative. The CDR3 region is CASSSNYEQYF. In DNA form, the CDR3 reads TGTGCCAGCAGCTCAAACTACGAGCAGTACTTC.